Listed below are T cell receptor beta chains from one sample, sequenced in a study of T cell responses to AZD1222 COVID-19 vaccine. Only in-frame clones appear in the TCRdb table, and some are missing; sequencing was by immunoSEQ multiplex PCR. The table records 85,000 to 130,000 clones, 93% of them present only once. The sequencing used peripheral blood, collected on day 0 of AZD1222 vaccination. The origin of the receptors is an adult in good health. CDR3s include the opening cysteine and the closing phenylalanine or tryptophan. D genes are given only for firm matches. Not all rows give a size; the values are once, few, many and, for expanded clones, a class.

>TRBJ1-2|NA|NA|TRBV5-6
CASISTYETNYGYTF
TGTGCCAGCATCAGCACCTATGAGACTAACTATGGCTACACCTTC
>TRBJ1-1|NA|NA|TRBV7-3
CASSLAGDAEAFF
TGTGCCAGCAGCTTAGCAGGGGACGCTGAAGCTTTCTTT
>TRBJ1-1|few|NA|TRBV18
CASSPLLRGRNTEAFF
TGTGCCAGCTCACCACTTCTCCGGGGGAGGAATACTGAAGCTTTCTTT
>TRBJ2-7|NA|TRBD2|TRBV13
CASSDGLGGRSYEQYF
TGTGCCAGCAGCGACGGTCTGGGCGGGAGGTCCTACGAGCAGTACTTC
>TRBJ1-2|NA|TRBD1|TRBV18
CASSPNPLGQGAFVGGYTF
TGTGCCAGCTCACCTAACCCTCTGGGACAGGGGGCTTTCGTGGGTGGCTACACCTTC
>TRBJ1-5|NA|NA|TRBV28
CAATSGYSNQPQHF
TGTGCCGCGACATCCGGTTATAGCAATCAGCCCCAGCATTTT
>TRBJ2-3|NA|TRBD2|TRBV4-1
CASSRIGTSGRANTQYF
TGCGCCAGCAGCCGGATTGGGACTAGCGGGAGGGCCAATACGCAGTATTTT
>TRBJ2-7|NA|NA|TRBV18
CASSPGVNSYEQYF
TGTGCCAGCTCACCAGGAGTTAACTCCTACGAGCAGTACTTC
>TRBJ2-7|NA|NA|TRBV12-5
CASGYDRTYEQYF
TGTGCTAGTGGCTACGACAGGACCTACGAGCAGTACTTC
>TRBJ1-4|NA|NA|TRBV15
CATSRDLGRLREKLFF
TGTGCCACCAGCAGAGACCTCGGGAGGTTAAGAGAAAAACTGTTTTTT
>TRBJ1-2|NA|NA|TRBV6-5
CASRISIGGYGYTF
TGTGCCAGCAGGATTTCCATTGGCGGCTATGGCTACACCTTC
>TRBJ2-1|NA|NA|TRBV18
CASSPRTAGNEQFF
TGTGCCAGCTCTCCGAGGACTGCCGGGAATGAGCAGTTCTTC
>TRBJ2-4|NA|NA|TRBV3-1/TRBV3-2
CASSQEVVRAKNIQYF
TGTGCCAGCAGCCAAGAGGTAGTGCGGGCCAAAAACATTCAGTACTTC
>TRBJ2-4|NA|NA|TRBV24-1
CATSDARGDSGGIQYF
TGTGCCACCAGTGATGCTCGCGGGGACTCCGGAGGCATTCAGTACTTC
>TRBJ1-4|NA|NA|TRBV6-5
CASRLTVGPEKLFF
TGTGCCAGCAGGCTGACAGTGGGGCCTGAAAAACTGTTTTTT
>TRBJ1-2|NA|NA|TRBV10-1
CASSSGRTYGYTF
TGCGCCAGCAGCTCCGGACGGACCTATGGCTACACCTTC
>TRBJ2-6|NA|TRBD1|TRBV2
CASSAQGAVGANVLTF
TGTGCCAGCAGTGCCCAGGGGGCGGTAGGGGCCAACGTCCTGACTTTC
>TRBJ1-6|NA|TRBD1|TRBV27
CASSAGTGVRGSPLHF
TGTGCCAGCAGTGCAGGGACAGGGGTTCGGGGTTCACCCCTCCACTTT
>TRBJ1-2|NA|TRBD1|TRBV18
CASSSDRSNGYTF
TGTGCCAGCTCATCGGACAGGAGTAATGGCTACACCTTC
>TRBJ2-6|NA|TRBD1|TRBV5-6
CASSSGQPPGANVLTF
TGTGCCAGCAGCTCGGGACAGCCTCCTGGGGCCAACGTCCTGACTTTC
>TRBJ2-7|NA|TRBD2|TRBV3-1/TRBV3-2
CASSQDPFSGRYEQYF
TGTGCCAGCAGCCAAGACCCGTTTAGCGGGAGGTACGAGCAGTACTTC
>TRBJ2-2|NA|NA|TRBV4-1
CASSPRGSGANTGELFF
TGCGCCAGCAGCCCCCGGGGCAGCGGCGCGAACACCGGGGAGCTGTTTTTT
>TRBJ2-7|NA|TRBD1|TRBV19
CASSLTGGLAYEQYF
TGTGCCAGTAGTCTTACAGGGGGCTTAGCCTACGAGCAGTACTTC
>TRBJ2-1|NA|NA|TRBV9
CASTPPGGLHGEQFF
TGTGCCAGCACCCCTCCCGGGGGGCTCCACGGTGAGCAGTTCTTC
>TRBJ2-7|NA|NA|TRBV5-1
CASSKWTGAHEQYF
TGCGCCAGCAGTAAATGGACGGGGGCCCACGAGCAGTACTTC
>TRBJ1-2|NA|TRBD1|TRBV5-1
CASSTLSTGGANYGYTF
TGCGCCAGCAGCACCCTGTCGACAGGGGGGGCTAACTATGGCTACACCTTC
>TRBJ2-1|NA|NA|TRBV9
CASSVSVAPLDEQFF
TGTGCCAGCAGCGTATCGGTAGCTCCTCTCGATGAGCAGTTCTTC
>TRBJ2-6|NA|NA|TRBV19
CASAQSSGANVLTF
TGTGCCAGTGCCCAGAGCTCTGGGGCCAACGTCCTGACTTTC
>TRBJ1-1|NA|NA|TRBV27
CASRQTVLNTEAFF
TGTGCCAGCAGACAGACAGTACTGAACACTGAAGCTTTCTTT
>TRBJ2-1|NA|NA|TRBV19
CASSIGGDNEQFF
TGTGCCAGTAGTATAGGAGGGGACAATGAGCAGTTCTTC
>TRBJ2-4|NA|TRBD2|TRBV28
CASSWREGAKNIQYF
TGTGCCAGCAGCTGGAGGGAGGGCGCCAAAAACATTCAGTACTTC
>TRBJ1-4|few|TRBD1|TRBV19
CATRQGEKLFF
TGTGCCACCCGACAGGGTGAAAAACTGTTTTTT
>TRBJ2-3|NA|NA|TRBV10-1
CASSGPILGGLADTQYF
TGCGCCAGCAGTGGGCCTATCCTGGGGGGCCTTGCAGATACGCAGTATTTT